What follows are 25 T cell receptor beta chains derived from one specimen sequenced in a study of blood T cell repertoires in COVID-19. Sequencing used immunoSEQ multiplex PCR; TCRdb keeps in-frame clones, though not all of them. The sample shows about 300,000 clones, about nine tenths of them seen only once. Material: peripheral blood. Receptors were obtained from a woman under 40 who had recovered from COVID-19.

The rearrangement links TRBV19 to TRBJ2-7; TRBD1 might be the D (6 bases). The germline gives CDR1 LNHDA, CDR2 SQIVND (reference sequence). The CDR3 loop spans 13 amino acids. Trimming stripped 5 bases from V and 7 bases from J, with 15 bases between. CDR3 loop: CASSSQGSREQYF. Written as DNA, the CDR3 is TGTGCCAGTAGTTCCCAGGGGTCAAGGGAGCAGTACTTC.

The V gene is TRBV12-3 or TRBV12-4, the J gene TRBJ2-1, with D maybe TRBD2 (7 bases). Trimming shortened V by 7 bases and J by 6 bases, and 13 bases separated the two germline ends. The CDR3 is made up of 13 amino acids. The CDR3 protein is CASTRGGVNEQFF. CDR3 nucleotides: TGTGCCAGCACCAGAGGGGGGGTCAATGAGCAGTTCTTC.

The rearrangement uses TRBV18 and TRBJ2-2; a possible D gene is TRBD1 (6 bases). CDR1 and CDR2 from the germline V gene are KGHSH and LQKENI. Trimming took 2 bases from V and 0 from J, leaving 10 bases between them. This CDR3 has 16 amino acids. The CDR3 protein is CASSPSGHANTGELFF. In nucleotides, the CDR3 is TGTGCCAGCTCACCATCGGGACACGCGAACACCGGGGAGCTGTTTTTT.

The chain employs TRBV4-2 and TRBJ1-1, with no clear D. Trimming pared 0 bases from V and 0 bases from J, leaving 5 bases between. CDR1 and CDR2 from the germline V gene are LGHNA and YNFKEQ. The CDR3 spans 14 residues. CDR3 sequence: CASSQEAMNTEAFF. For the CDR3, the DNA is TGTGCCAGCAGCCAAGAGGCAATGAACACTGAAGCTTTCTTT.

V and J are TRBV7-2 and TRBJ1-1; tentatively, D is TRBD1 (5 bases). CDR3 length: 14 residues. Germline-derived CDR1 and CDR2 are SGHTA and FQGNSA. V shed 8 bases and J shed 5 bases, with 18 bases lying between them. CDR3 DNA sequence: TGTGCCAGCTTCCCCTCGGGGGTTAGTACTGAAGCTTTCTTT. Residues: CASFPSGVSTEAFF.

The table lists this clone with a few counts. V usage is TRBV5-1 and J usage is TRBJ2-3, with D tentatively TRBD2 (6 bases). The CDR3 loop spans 15 amino acids. Trimming removed 4 bases from V and 1 base from J, with 13 bases in between. Germline V gene lookup returns CDR1 SGHRS and CDR2 YFSETQ. The CDR3 loop is CASSPGGTGTDTQYF. The CDR3 DNA reads as TGCGCCAGCAGCCCCGGTGGGACTGGCACAGATACGCAGTATTTT. Full variable domain (outside the CDR3, taken from reference TRBV5-1 and TRBJ2-3): KAGVTQTPRYLIKTRGQQVTLSCSPISGHRSVSWYQQTPGQGLQFLFEYFSETQRNKGNFPGRFSGRQFSNSRSEMNVSTLELGDSALYLCASSPGGTGTDTQYFGPGTRLTVL.

The chain is built from TRBV4-3 and TRBJ2-5, with TRBD2 as a possible D gene (6 bases). V lost 0 bases to trimming and J lost 5 bases, with 13 bases between them. This CDR3 has 15 residues. CDR1 and CDR2 (germline): LGHNA, YSLEER. CDR3 residues: CASSQDALAGETQYF. In nucleotides, the CDR3 is TGCGCCAGCAGCCAAGATGCACTAGCAGGCGAGACCCAGTACTTC.

The rearrangement uses TRBV7-3 and TRBJ1-3, with TRBD1 matching over 9 bases. Unmatched junction bases numbered 8, after V lost 5 bases and J lost 0 bases. In germline, CDR1 is SGHTA, CDR2 FQGTGA. The CDR3 has 17 amino acids. CDR3 residues: CASSPGGTGPSGNTIYF. The CDR3 DNA is TGTGCCAGCAGCCCTGGGGGGACAGGGCCCTCTGGAAACACCATATATTTT.

The chain couples TRBV5-1 to TRBJ1-2; TRBD1 is a possible D gene (5 bases). CDR1 SGHRS and CDR2 YFSETQ come from the germline V gene. Deletions cut 2 bases from V and 3 bases from J, with 8 bases between. CDR3 length: 13 residues. The CDR3 region is CASSFSRDYGYTF. The CDR3 bases are TGCGCCAGCAGCTTCAGCAGGGACTATGGCTACACCTTC.

The chain employs TRBV9 and TRBJ2-5; D may be TRBD1 (5 bases). In germline, CDR1 is SGDLS, CDR2 YYNGEE. This CDR3 is 13 amino acids long. The V end was cut by 0 bases, the J end by 5 bases, with 8 bases between. CDR3 coding DNA: TGTGCCAGCAGCGTAGCTAACAGGGAGACCCAGTACTTC. Protein product: CASSVANRETQYF.

This clone was counted only a few times. V and J are TRBV7-8 and TRBJ1-6; TRBD1 might be the D (6 bases). V lost 3 bases and J 12 bases, leaving 12 bases between the germline ends. Looked up from germline, CDR1 is SGHVS and CDR2 is FQNEAQ. The CDR3 is 13 residues long. In DNA, the CDR3 is TGTGCCAGCAGCTTGAACCAGGGGAAACCCCTCCACTTT. As protein: CASSLNQGKPLHF. Full variable domain (remainder filled in from reference TRBV7-8 and TRBJ1-6): GAGVSQSPRYKVAKRGQDVALRCDPISGHVSLFWYQQALGQGPEFLTYFQNEAQLDKSGLPSDRFFAERPEGSVSTLKIQRTQQEDSAVYLCASSLNQGKPLHFGNGTRLTVT.

This chain connects TRBV24-1 to TRBJ2-7, with 11 bases that match TRBD1. V shed 5 bases and J 2 bases; nucleotides not matched to a gene: 4. CDR1 KGHDR and CDR2 SFDVKD come from the germline V gene. The CDR3 covers 15 residues. The CDR3 is CATSGGQGVTYEQYF. As DNA, the CDR3 is TGTGCCACCAGTGGGGGACAGGGGGTAACCTACGAGCAGTACTTC.

V usage is TRBV4-1 and J usage is TRBJ1-4; D is unresolved. The CDR3 loop spans 16 amino acids. Germline values: CDR1 MGHRA, CDR2 YSYEKL. V was shortened by 5 bases and J by 13 bases, with 26 bases between the two germline ends. The CDR3 loop is CASSENSRLEGGRLFF. CDR3 in DNA: TGCGCCAGCAGCGAAAATTCCCGATTGGAGGGAGGCAGACTGTTTTTT.

This rearrangement joins TRBV18 to TRBJ2-2; 9 bases match TRBD1. CDR3 size: 17 residues. V lost 0 bases and J lost 7; bases outside the gene matches: 9. CDR1 and CDR2 from the germline V gene are KGHSH and LQKENI. CDR3 sequence (DNA): TGTGCCAGCTCACCACCCGCGTACAGGGGGCCTGGCGGGGAGCTGTTTTTT. The encoded protein is CASSPPAYRGPGGELFF.

The genes are TRBV28 and TRBJ2-3; a weak D match, TRBD2 (5 bases). From germline, CDR1 is MDHEN and CDR2 SYDVKM. V was clipped by 2 bases and J by 0 bases, with 9 bases between them. The length of the CDR3 is 15 residues. Written as DNA, the CDR3 is TGTGCCAGCAGTTTAGTCGGGGATAGCACAGATACGCAGTATTTT. This gives the protein CASSLVGDSTDTQYF.

The chain recombines TRBV5-1 with TRBJ2-1; 14 positions match TRBD2. CDR3 size: 16 residues. V was clipped by 2 bases and J by 4 bases; unmatched bases: 2. The germline CDR1 and CDR2 sequences are SGHRS and YFSETQ. Written as DNA, the CDR3 is TGCGCCAGCAGCTTAGGGACTAGCGGGGGTTACAATGAGCAGTTCTTC. Amino acid sequence: CASSLGTSGGYNEQFF.

V gene TRBV2 combines with J gene TRBJ1-2; D gene unclear. V was pared by 6 bases and J by 0 bases, with 14 bases between. Germline assignment: CDR1 SNHLY and CDR2 FYNNEI. The CDR3 has 15 residues. CDR3 coding DNA: TGTGCCAGCAGGGAACAGAACCTCACTAACTATGGCTACACCTTC. Amino acids: CASREQNLTNYGYTF.

J is TRBJ1-6 and V is TRBV3-1 (or the pseudogene TRBV3-2), with D perhaps TRBD1 (5 bases). The CDR3 loop spans 14 amino acids. Germline CDR1 and CDR2: LGHDT and YNNKEL (reference sequence). With 6 bases removed from V and 10 bases from J, the gap between germline ends came to 16 bases. CDR3 sequence (DNA): TGTGCCAGCAGGACGTGGGGCGTCGGATCACCCCTCCACTTT. Amino acids: CASRTWGVGSPLHF.

J is TRBJ2-1 and V is TRBV7-2; TRBD2 is a possible D gene (6 bases). Germline V gives CDR1 SGHTA, CDR2 FQGNSA. V was trimmed by 5 bases and J by 4 bases, leaving 15 bases between them. The CDR3 spans 15 residues. In DNA, the CDR3 is TGTGCCAGCAGCCCGGGGGTGACAGCTTACAATGAGCAGTTCTTC. It translates to CASSPGVTAYNEQFF.

This clone came up once. This chain links TRBV2 with TRBJ2-1; tentatively, D is TRBD2 (6 bases). The CDR3 length is 13 residues. The ends were cut back, 7 bases at V and 3 bases at J, with 10 bases in the middle. The germline V gene encodes CDR1 SNHLY and CDR2 FYNNEI. The CDR3 spells CASMEGIYNEQFF. The CDR3, as DNA: TGTGCCAGCATGGAGGGAATCTACAATGAGCAGTTCTTC.

V is TRBV29-1 and J is TRBJ2-6; D is perhaps TRBD2 (6 bases). The V gene lost 4 bases and the J gene lost 1 base, with 20 bases spanning the gap. CDR3 size: 18 residues. Germline CDR1 and CDR2: SQVTM and ANQGSEA. As DNA, the CDR3 is TGCAGCGTTGGGTTCGGAGGGGCACATTCATCTGGGGCCAACGTCCTGACTTTC. The encoded protein is CSVGFGGAHSSGANVLTF.

The chain links TRBV28 to TRBJ1-4, with TRBD1 matching 8 bases. The CDR3 consists of 14 residues. CDR1 and CDR2 (germline): MDHEN, SYDVKM. Trimming removed 5 bases from V and 10 bases from J; junction bases left unmatched: 9. The CDR3 sequence: CASSPSAGGGKLFF. CDR3 DNA sequence: TGTGCCAGCAGTCCCTCGGCAGGGGGCGGAAAACTGTTTTTT.

The genes are TRBV3-1 (or the pseudogene TRBV3-2) and TRBJ1-1, with D possibly matching TRBD1 (6 bases). CDR1 and CDR2 (germline): LGHDT, YNNKEL (reference sequence). The CDR3 length is 14 residues. With 4 bases removed from V and 6 bases from J, the gap between germline ends came to 15 bases. CDR3 sequence reads: CASSLGTSRSEAFF. In nucleotides, the CDR3 is TGTGCCAGCAGCCTAGGGACATCAAGGTCTGAAGCTTTCTTT.

Remarks on this clone: Additional DNA sequences in this sample encode the identical CDR3. J is TRBJ2-7 and V is TRBV18, with 7 bases identical to TRBD1. Losses at the gene ends were 3 bases for V and 0 bases for J; bases not matched to a gene: 5. The length of the CDR3 is 15 residues. The germline gives CDR1 KGHSH, CDR2 LQKENI. CDR3 DNA sequence: TGTGCCAGCTCACCGGAGACAGGGAGCTCCTACGAGCAGTACTTC. Amino acids: CASSPETGSSYEQYF.

The rearrangement links TRBV7-9 to TRBJ2-1; 9 bases line up with TRBD1. The CDR3 runs to 16 residues. From germline, CDR1 is SEHNR and CDR2 FQNEAQ (reference sequence). V shed 5 bases and J 4 bases; nucleotides not matched to a gene: 9. Written as DNA, the CDR3 is TGTGCCAGCAGCCCAACCCGCGGGACAGGGTACAATGAGCAGTTCTTC. Amino acid sequence: CASSPTRGTGYNEQFF.